A selection of T cell receptor beta chains follows, all from one sample in a study of blood T cells in healthy people across ages. MiXCR, run by TCRdb on the 5' RACE reads, gives a single entry per CDR3 protein. The sample consists of just under 750,000 distinct CDR3 sequences, about a fifth of them appearing once. Sequencing input: blood. These TCRs come from a man between 65 and 79 years old in good health. The CDR3 runs from the conserved cysteine through the conserved F or W. D genes are given only for firm matches. Clone size appears in some rows only: once, few, many, or a class for an expanded clone.

-	many	TRBV29-1	TRBJ2-5	TGCAGCGTCCCACAGGGTCCGGATCCCAACAAGCAGTACTTC	CSVPQGPDPNKQYF
-	-	TRBV27	TRBJ2-1	TGTGCCAGCAGTCCACTCAGGACTCTAATCTACAATGAGCAGTTCTTC	CASSPLRTLIYNEQFF
-	-	TRBV5-5	TRBJ2-7	TGTGCCAGCAGCTTGAAACAGAACTCCTACGAGCAGTACTTC	CASSLKQNSYEQYF
-	-	TRBV20-1	TRBJ1-1	TGCAGTGCGTGGGGCCCCCTGGGGACTGAAGCTTTCTTT	CSAWGPLGTEAFF
TRBD1	-	TRBV10-3	TRBJ1-1	TGTGCCACGCGGTCGGACAGGGCGGGGGTGACTGAAGCTTTCTTT	CATRSDRAGVTEAFF
TRBD2	-	TRBV5-6	TRBJ2-7	TGTGCCAGCAGTCCCGGGACTAGCGGCTACGAGCAGTACTTC	CASSPGTSGYEQYF
-	few	TRBV7-2	TRBJ2-5	TGTGCCAGCAGCGAGGGACTCCACGTGGCGACCCAGTACTTC	CASSEGLHVATQYF
-	few	TRBV24-1	TRBJ2-5	TGTGCCACCAGTGATTTTGGAGGGTCGAGGGCAACGGAGGAGACCCAGTACTTC	CATSDFGGSRATEETQYF
-	-	TRBV12-3/TRBV12-4	TRBJ1-5	TGTGCCAGCAGCTCTAAGACAGAAAGCAATCAGCCCCAGCATTTT	CASSSKTESNQPQHF
-	-	TRBV21-1	TRBJ1-2	TGTGCCAGCAGCAAAGCTAACAACGGCAACTATGGCTACACCTTC	CASSKANNGNYGYTF
TRBD1	-	TRBV7-9	TRBJ2-7	TGTGCCAGCAGCACCTGGGACAGCGTACACGAGCAGTACTTC	CASSTWDSVHEQYF
TRBD2	few	TRBV4-2	TRBJ2-1	TGTGCCAGCACGGGAGACTCGCGGGGGGCGGTATACAATGAGCAGTTCTTC	CASTGDSRGAVYNEQFF
TRBD2	-	TRBV9	TRBJ2-3	TGTGCCAGCAGCGTAGGACTAGCGGGAGTGGGGAGCACAGATACGCAGTATTTT	CASSVGLAGVGSTDTQYF
-	-	TRBV24-1	TRBJ2-3	TGTGCCACCAGTGATACGAGGGTGGCCGGAGCAGATACGCAGTATTTT	CATSDTRVAGADTQYF
-	-	TRBV18	TRBJ1-4	TGTGCCAGCTCACCGCTACAGACAGAGTCTAATGAAAAACTGTTTTTT	CASSPLQTESNEKLFF
-	once	TRBV29-1	TRBJ2-5	TGCAGCGTTGAACACACGGGACACCCGCAGTACTTC	CSVEHTGHPQYF
TRBD1	-	TRBV6-5	TRBJ2-7	TGTGCCAGCAGGCAGGGGGCCGGCGAGCAGTACTTC	CASRQGAGEQYF
TRBD1	-	TRBV7-9	TRBJ2-7	TGTGCCAGCAGCTTAGACAGGGGGACCTACGAGCAGTACTTC	CASSLDRGTYEQYF
-	-	TRBV7-2	TRBJ2-3	TGTGCCAGCAGCTTAAATGGGGGGTCAGGTGATGCGCAGTATTTT	CASSLNGGSGDAQYF
TRBD2	-	TRBV29-1	TRBJ2-5	TGCAGCGTTGCGGGGGGGACCCAGTACTTC	CSVAGGTQYF
-	few	TRBV28	TRBJ2-3	TGTGCCAGCACCCAACGGGCAGATACGCAGTATTTT	CASTQRADTQYF
-	few	TRBV7-9	TRBJ2-1	TGTGCCAGCAGCTTGATTGAGCAGTTCTTC	CASSLIEQFF
-	few	TRBV11-2	TRBJ1-5	TGTGCCAGCAGCTTAGGCGGGGGCTATGAGCCCCAGCATTTT	CASSLGGGYEPQHF
TRBD1	-	TRBV5-6	TRBJ2-1	TGTGCCAACAGATCCCCAGGGGGCAACACACATGGGGGTCAGTTCTTC	CANRSPGGNTHGGQFF
-	-	TRBV3-1	TRBJ2-1	TGTGCCAGCAGCCAAGGGACCTCCTCCTACAATGAGCAGTTCTTC	CASSQGTSSYNEQFF
-	-	TRBV5-1	TRBJ1-1	TGCGCCAGCAGCCAAATAGGCGCGAACACTGAAGCTTTCTTT	CASSQIGANTEAFF
TRBD1	-	TRBV7-8	TRBJ1-3	TGTGCCAGCAGCAACCGGGACAGGGTATTGAACACCATATATTTT	CASSNRDRVLNTIYF
TRBD1	-	TRBV12-3/TRBV12-4	TRBJ2-1	TGTGCCAGCATAGACAGGGTTTCATACAATGAGCAGTTCTTC	CASIDRVSYNEQFF
-	-	TRBV20-1	TRBJ2-1	TGCAGTGCTGGATTCGGGACTGGCAATGAGCAGTTCTTC	CSAGFGTGNEQFF
-	once	TRBV12-3/TRBV12-4	TRBJ1-1	TGTGCCAGCAGTTTAGTTGGGGGCGTTGGGACTGAAGCTTTCTTT	CASSLVGGVGTEAFF
-	-	TRBV5-1	TRBJ2-2	TGCGCCAGCATTCCCACCGCCGGACTCCAAATGGGGGAGCTGTTTTTT	CASIPTAGLQMGELFF
-	few	TRBV18	TRBJ2-1	TGTGCCGGCCTGGGATCGGGGGTTGGTGAGCAGTTCTTC	CAGLGSGVGEQFF
-	few	TRBV4-3	TRBJ2-3	TGCGCCAGCAGCCAGCTCGGGTTAAATACGCAGTATTTT	CASSQLGLNTQYF
-	-	TRBV7-2	TRBJ2-1	TGTGCCAGCAGCTTAGAAGGACGGACATGGGATGAGCAGTTCTTC	CASSLEGRTWDEQFF
-	-	TRBV19	TRBJ2-5	TGTGCCAGTAGTTCCTTTAGTGAGGAGACCCAGTACTTC	CASSSFSEETQYF
-	once	TRBV18	TRBJ2-1	TGTGCCAGCTCACCCGAGGGCCTCTCCTACGATGAGCAGTTCTTC	CASSPEGLSYDEQFF
-	many	TRBV4-2	TRBJ2-5	TGTGCCAGCAGCCAAGTTGGAGGAGAGACCCAGTACTTC	CASSQVGGETQYF
-	-	TRBV25-1	TRBJ1-4	TGTGCCAGCAGTACGGGGGTAAATGAAAAACTGTTTTTT	CASSTGVNEKLFF
TRBD1	-	TRBV7-3	TRBJ2-5	TGTGCCAGCAGCACTACAGGGGGCGGCCAAGAGACCCAGTACTTC	CASSTTGGGQETQYF
TRBD1	-	TRBV5-5	TRBJ2-1	TGTGCCAGCAGCTTGGGGACAGGGGGAACATACAATGAGCAGTTCTTC	CASSLGTGGTYNEQFF
TRBD1	few	TRBV7-9	TRBJ2-1	TGTGCCAGCAGCTCTCCGGGACAGGGGAATGAGCAGTTCTTC	CASSSPGQGNEQFF
-	-	TRBV14	TRBJ2-7	TGTGCCAGCAGCCAACTTTTCGGAAAGGGGAGAGGCGAGCAGTACTTC	CASSQLFGKGRGEQYF
-	few	TRBV14	TRBJ1-2	TGTGCCAGCAGCCCAGCTCACCTCATCTATGGCTACACCTTC	CASSPAHLIYGYTF
-	-	TRBV12-3/TRBV12-4	TRBJ1-2	TGTGCCAGCAGTTTTCTTACAGGGATTGCATCTGGCTACACCTTC	CASSFLTGIASGYTF
-	-	TRBV3-1	TRBJ2-3	TGTGCCAGCAGCCAAGAGGTAAAGGGGTTTCAAGATACGCAGTATTTT	CASSQEVKGFQDTQYF
-	-	TRBV5-1	TRBJ1-3	TGCGCCAGCAGCTTGGCAGGGGTTGGAAACACCATATATTTT	CASSLAGVGNTIYF
-	few	TRBV2	TRBJ2-5	TGTGCCAGCAGTGAAGCGGGCGAGACCCAGTACTTC	CASSEAGETQYF
-	few	TRBV10-3	TRBJ2-2	TGTGCCATCAGTGACAGGGCAAAGAACACCGGGGAGCTGTTTTTT	CAISDRAKNTGELFF
-	few	TRBV12-3/TRBV12-4	TRBJ1-5	TGTGCCAGCAGTCCGGGACTAACCCAGCCCCAGCATTTT	CASSPGLTQPQHF
-	many	TRBV7-6	TRBJ2-7	TGTGCCAGCAGCTTTGGGCCTAGCGCCTACGAGCAGTACTTC	CASSFGPSAYEQYF